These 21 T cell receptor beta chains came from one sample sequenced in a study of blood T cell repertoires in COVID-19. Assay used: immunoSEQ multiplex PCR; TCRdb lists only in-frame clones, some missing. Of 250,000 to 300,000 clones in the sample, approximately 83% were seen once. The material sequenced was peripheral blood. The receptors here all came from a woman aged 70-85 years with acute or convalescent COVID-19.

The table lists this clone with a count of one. The CDR3 sequence: CASSLRVGTEAFF. CDR3 DNA: TGTGCCAGCAGTTTACGGGTAGGAACTGAAGCTTTCTTT. V and J are TRBV12-3 or TRBV12-4 and TRBJ1-1, with D uncertain. Trimming cost V 2 bases and J 5 bases, with 9 bases left between them. The CDR3 length is 13 residues.

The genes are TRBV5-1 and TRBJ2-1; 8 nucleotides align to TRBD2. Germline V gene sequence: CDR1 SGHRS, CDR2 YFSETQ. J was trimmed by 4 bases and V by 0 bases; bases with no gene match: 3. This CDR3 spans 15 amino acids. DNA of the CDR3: TGCGCCAGCAGCTTGGACGGGGGGGAGTACAATGAGCAGTTCTTC. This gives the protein CASSLDGGEYNEQFF.

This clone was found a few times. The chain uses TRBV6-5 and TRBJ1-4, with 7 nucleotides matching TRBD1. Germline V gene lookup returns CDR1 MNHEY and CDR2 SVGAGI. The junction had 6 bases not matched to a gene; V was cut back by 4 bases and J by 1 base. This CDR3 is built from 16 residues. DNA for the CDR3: TGTGCCAGCAGTTTCGACCGACAGGGAACTAATGAAAAACTGTTTTTT. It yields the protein CASSFDRQGTNEKLFF.

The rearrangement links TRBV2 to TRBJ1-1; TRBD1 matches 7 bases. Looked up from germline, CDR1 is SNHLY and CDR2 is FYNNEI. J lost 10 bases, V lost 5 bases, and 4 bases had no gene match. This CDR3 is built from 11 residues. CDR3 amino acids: CASSLTGRAFF. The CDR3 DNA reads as TGTGCCAGCAGTCTGACAGGGAGAGCTTTCTTT. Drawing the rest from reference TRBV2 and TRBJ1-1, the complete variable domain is EPEVTQTPSHQVTQMGQEVILRCVPISNHLYFYWYRQILGQKVEFLVSFYNNEISEKSEIFDDQFSVERPDGSNFTLKIRSTKLEDSAMYFCASSLTGRAFFGQGTRLTVV.

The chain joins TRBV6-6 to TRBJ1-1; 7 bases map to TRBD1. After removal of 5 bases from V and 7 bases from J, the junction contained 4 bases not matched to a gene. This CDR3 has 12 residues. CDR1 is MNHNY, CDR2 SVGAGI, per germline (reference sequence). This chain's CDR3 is CASSLGTDEAFF. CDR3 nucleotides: TGTGCCAGCAGTCTTGGGACAGATGAAGCTTTCTTT.

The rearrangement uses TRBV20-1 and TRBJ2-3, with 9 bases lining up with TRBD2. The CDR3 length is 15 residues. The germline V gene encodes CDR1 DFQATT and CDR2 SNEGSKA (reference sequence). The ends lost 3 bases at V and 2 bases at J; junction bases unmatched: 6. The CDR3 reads CSASGLAGLTDTQYF. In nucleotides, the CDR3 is TGCAGTGCTAGTGGGCTAGCGGGGCTCACAGATACGCAGTATTTT.

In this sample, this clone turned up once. The CDR3: CASSSGQLRTGELFF. The CDR3 DNA reads TGTGCCAGCAGCTCCGGACAGCTACGGACGGGGGAGCTGTTTTTT. The V gene is TRBV11-3, the J gene TRBJ2-2; D is possibly TRBD1 (6 bases). The V gene's germline CDR1 is SGHNT and CDR2 YENEEA. The CDR3 extends over 15 amino acids. V lost 4 bases, J lost 8 bases, and 17 bases lay in between.

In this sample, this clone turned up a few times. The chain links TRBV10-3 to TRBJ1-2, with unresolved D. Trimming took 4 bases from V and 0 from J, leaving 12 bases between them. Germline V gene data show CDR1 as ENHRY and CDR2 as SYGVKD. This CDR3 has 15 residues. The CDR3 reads CAISVVPDTNYGYTF. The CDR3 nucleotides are TGTGCCATCAGTGTGGTGCCAGACACTAACTATGGCTACACCTTC.

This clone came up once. The CDR3 DNA is TGTGCCAGTAACCCGACAGGGGTGAACACTGAAGCTTTCTTT. This codes for CASNPTGVNTEAFF. The chain carries TRBV19 and TRBJ1-1; 8 bases line up with TRBD1. After removal of 7 bases from V and 0 bases from J, the junction contained 4 bases not matched to a gene. Germline V gives CDR1 LNHDA, CDR2 SQIVND (reference sequence). This CDR3 comprises 14 residues.

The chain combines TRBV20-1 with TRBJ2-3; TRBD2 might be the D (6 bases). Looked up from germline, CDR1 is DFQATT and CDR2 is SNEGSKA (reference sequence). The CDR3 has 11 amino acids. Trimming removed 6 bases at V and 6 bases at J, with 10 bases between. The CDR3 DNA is TGCAGTGCCGTAGGAGGGGATACGCAGTATTTT. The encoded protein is CSAVGGDTQYF.

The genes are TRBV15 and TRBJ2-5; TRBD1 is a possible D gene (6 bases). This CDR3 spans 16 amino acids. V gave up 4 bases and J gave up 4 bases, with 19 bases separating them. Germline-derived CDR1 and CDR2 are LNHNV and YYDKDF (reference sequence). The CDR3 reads CATSNLYQGIGETQYF. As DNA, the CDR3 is TGTGCCACCAGCAACCTTTATCAGGGGATCGGAGAGACCCAGTACTTC.

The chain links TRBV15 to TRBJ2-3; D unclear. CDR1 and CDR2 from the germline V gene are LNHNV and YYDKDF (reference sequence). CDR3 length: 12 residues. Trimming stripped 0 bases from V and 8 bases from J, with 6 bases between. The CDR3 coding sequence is TGTGCCACCAGCAGAGATCTCAGTACGCAGTATTTT. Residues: CATSRDLSTQYF.

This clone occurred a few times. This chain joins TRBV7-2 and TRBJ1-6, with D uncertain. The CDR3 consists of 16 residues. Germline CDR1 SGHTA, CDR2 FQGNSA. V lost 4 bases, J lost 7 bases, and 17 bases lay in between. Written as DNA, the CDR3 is TGTGCCAGCAGCTGGGCGGGGTTAGGGAGAAATTCACCCCTCCACTTT. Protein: CASSWAGLGRNSPLHF.

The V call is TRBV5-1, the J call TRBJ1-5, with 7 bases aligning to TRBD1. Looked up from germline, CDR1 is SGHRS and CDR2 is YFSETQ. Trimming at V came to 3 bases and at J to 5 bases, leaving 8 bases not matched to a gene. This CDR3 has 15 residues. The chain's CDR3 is CASSSTGAPDQPQHF. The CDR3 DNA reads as TGCGCCAGCAGCTCAACAGGGGCCCCAGATCAGCCCCAGCATTTT.

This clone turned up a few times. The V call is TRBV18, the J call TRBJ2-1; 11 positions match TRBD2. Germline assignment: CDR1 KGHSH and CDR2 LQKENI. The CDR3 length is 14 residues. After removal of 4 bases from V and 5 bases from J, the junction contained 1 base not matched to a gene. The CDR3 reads CASSLAGGDNEQFF. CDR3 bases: TGTGCCAGCTCACTAGCGGGGGGGGACAATGAGCAGTTCTTC. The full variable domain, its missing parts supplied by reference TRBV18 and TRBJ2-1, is NAGVMQNPRHLVRRRGQEARLRCSPMKGHSHVYWYRQLPEEGLKFMVYLQKENIIDESGMPKERFSAEFPKEGPSILRIQQVVRGDSAAYFCASSLAGGDNEQFFGPGTRLTVL.

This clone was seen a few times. The CDR3 is CASSERLAGQGNTEAFF. CDR3 DNA: TGTGCCAGCAGTGAAAGGTTGGCAGGGCAAGGAAACACTGAAGCTTTCTTT. The chain uses TRBV2 and TRBJ1-1; weak D call: TRBD1 (5 bases). This CDR3 comprises 17 residues. Germline CDR1 is SNHLY and CDR2 is FYNNEI. V shed 2 bases and J shed 2 bases, with 18 bases lying between them.

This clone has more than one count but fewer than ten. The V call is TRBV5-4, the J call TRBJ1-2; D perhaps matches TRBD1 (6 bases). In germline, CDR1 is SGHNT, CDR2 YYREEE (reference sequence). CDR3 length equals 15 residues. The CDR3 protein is CVARGEGEPNYGYTF. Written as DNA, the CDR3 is TGTGTCGCTAGAGGTGAGGGGGAACCTAACTATGGCTACACCTTC.

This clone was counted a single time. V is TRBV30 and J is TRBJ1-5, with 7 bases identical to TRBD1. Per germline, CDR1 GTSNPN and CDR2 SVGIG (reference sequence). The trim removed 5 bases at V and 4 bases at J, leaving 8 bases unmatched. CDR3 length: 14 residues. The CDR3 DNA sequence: TGTGCCTGGGGAAGGGGGCCGGAGAATCAGCCCCAGCATTTT. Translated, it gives CAWGRGPENQPQHF. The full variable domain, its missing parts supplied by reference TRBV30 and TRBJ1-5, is SQTIHQWPATLVQPVGSPLSLECTVEGTSNPNLYWYRQAAGRGLQLLFYSVGIGQISSEVPQNLSASRPQDRQFILSSKKLLLSDSGFYLCAWGRGPENQPQHFGDGTRLSIL.

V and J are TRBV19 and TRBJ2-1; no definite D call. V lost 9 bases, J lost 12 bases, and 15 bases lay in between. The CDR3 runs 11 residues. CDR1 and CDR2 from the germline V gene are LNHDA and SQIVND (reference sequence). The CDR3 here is CARPRIVAQFF. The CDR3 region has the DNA TGTGCCAGACCTCGGATAGTAGCGCAGTTCTTC.

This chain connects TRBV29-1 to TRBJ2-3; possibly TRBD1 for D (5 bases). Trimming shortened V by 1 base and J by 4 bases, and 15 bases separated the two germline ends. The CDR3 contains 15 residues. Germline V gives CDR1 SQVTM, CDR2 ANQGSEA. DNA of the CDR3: TGCAGCGTTGAAGGCAGCAGGGCCAGGGCAGATACGCAGTATTTT. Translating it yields CSVEGSRARADTQYF.

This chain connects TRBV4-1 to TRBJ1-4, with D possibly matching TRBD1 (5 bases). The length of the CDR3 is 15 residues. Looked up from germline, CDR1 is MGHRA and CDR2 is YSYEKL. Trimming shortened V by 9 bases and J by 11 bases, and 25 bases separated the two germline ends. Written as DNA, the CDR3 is TGCGCCAGTGGAGGAGGCGGGGGACCTCGCTTGAAACTGTTTTTT. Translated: CASGGGGGPRLKLFF.